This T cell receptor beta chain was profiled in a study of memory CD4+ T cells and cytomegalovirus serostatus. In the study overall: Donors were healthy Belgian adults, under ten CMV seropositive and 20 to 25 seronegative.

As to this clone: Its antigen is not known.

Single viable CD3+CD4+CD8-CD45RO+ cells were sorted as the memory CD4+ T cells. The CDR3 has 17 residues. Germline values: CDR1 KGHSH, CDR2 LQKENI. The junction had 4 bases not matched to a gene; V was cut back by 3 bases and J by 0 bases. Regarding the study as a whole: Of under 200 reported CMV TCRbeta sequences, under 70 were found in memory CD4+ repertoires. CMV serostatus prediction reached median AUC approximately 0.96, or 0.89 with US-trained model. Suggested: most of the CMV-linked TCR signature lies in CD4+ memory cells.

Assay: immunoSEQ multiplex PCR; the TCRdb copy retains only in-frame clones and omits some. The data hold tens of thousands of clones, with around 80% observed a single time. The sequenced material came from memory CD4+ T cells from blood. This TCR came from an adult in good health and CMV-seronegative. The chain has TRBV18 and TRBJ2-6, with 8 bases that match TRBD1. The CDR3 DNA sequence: TGTGCCAGCTCACCTGGACAGGGAACCTCTGGGGCCAACGTCCTGACTTTC. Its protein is CASSPGQGTSGANVLTF.